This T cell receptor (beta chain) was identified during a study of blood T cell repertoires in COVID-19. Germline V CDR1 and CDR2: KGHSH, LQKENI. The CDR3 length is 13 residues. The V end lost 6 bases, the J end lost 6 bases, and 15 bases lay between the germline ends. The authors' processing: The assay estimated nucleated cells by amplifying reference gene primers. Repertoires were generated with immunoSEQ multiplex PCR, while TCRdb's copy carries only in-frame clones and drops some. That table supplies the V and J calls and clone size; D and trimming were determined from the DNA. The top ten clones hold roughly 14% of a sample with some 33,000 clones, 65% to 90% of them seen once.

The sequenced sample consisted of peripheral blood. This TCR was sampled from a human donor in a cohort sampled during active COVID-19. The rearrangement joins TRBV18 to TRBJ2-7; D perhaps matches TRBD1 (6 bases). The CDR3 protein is CASSNSGQSEQYF. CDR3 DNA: TGTGCCAGCTCCAACAGCGGACAGAGCGAGCAGTACTTC.